A selection of T cell receptor beta chains follows, all from one sample in a study of identical twins. TCRdb recomputed calls from the 5' RACE reads with MiXCR, one row per CDR3 protein. Of some 590,000 distinct CDR3 sequences in the sample, 9.5% to 10% were seen once. The same sample was also used in a study of yellow fever vaccine responses in identical twins.

Sequenced material: PBMCs. These receptor sequences come from a woman between 18 and 29 years old in good health. Each CDR3 is given with its conserved first and last residue. The D gene is left open where the match is weak. Not all rows give a size; the values are once, few, many and, for expanded clones, a class.

. TRBJ1-1 . TRBV20-1 CSARGDTEAFF TGCAGTGCTAGGGGGGACACTGAAGCTTTCTTT
many TRBJ2-5 . TRBV27 CASSSLRGRGKVRQETQYF TGTGCCAGCAGTTCCCTCCGAGGGAGGGGGAAAGTGAGGCAAGAGACCCAGTACTTC
. TRBJ1-1 . TRBV7-9 CASRSWSDTEAFF TGTGCCAGCAGAAGCTGGTCCGACACTGAAGCTTTCTTT
. TRBJ2-5 TRBD1 TRBV6-5 CASSYSGTGGLVETQYF TGTGCCAGCAGTTACTCCGGGACAGGGGGCTTAGTGGAGACCCAGTACTTC
few TRBJ2-1 . TRBV7-2 CASSLNPLHEQFF TGTGCCAGCAGCTTAAACCCCCTCCATGAGCAGTTCTTC
. TRBJ2-3 . TRBV9 CASSVLSGGQTIRTDTQYF TGTGCCAGCAGCGTACTCTCGGGTGGGCAGACGATTCGCACAGATACGCAGTATTTT
. TRBJ1-4 TRBD1 TRBV19 CASSIQLAGGEKLFF TGTGCCAGTAGTATCCAACTAGCAGGGGGCGAAAAACTGTTTTTT
few TRBJ2-5 . TRBV6-2/TRBV6-3 CASSQGFQETQYF TGTGCCAGCAGTCAGGGATTCCAAGAGACCCAGTACTTC
many TRBJ1-5 TRBD1 TRBV2 CASSGTGSGQPQHF TGTGCCAGCAGTGGGACAGGGTCGGGGCAGCCCCAGCATTTT
. TRBJ1-2 . TRBV7-2 CASSLVSGSRSYGYTF TGTGCCAGCAGCTTAGTGAGTGGATCCAGATCCTATGGCTACACCTTC
many TRBJ2-1 . TRBV5-1 CASSLGTEQFF TGCGCCAGCAGCTTGGGGACTGAGCAGTTCTTC
few TRBJ2-1 TRBD2 TRBV5-1 CASSSSKTSGSEQFF TGCGCCAGCAGCTCTAGTAAGACTAGCGGGAGCGAGCAGTTCTTC
. TRBJ2-2 TRBD1 TRBV15 CTTSRDLGQGATGELFF TGTACCACCAGCAGAGATTTGGGTCAGGGGGCAACCGGGGAGCTGTTTTTT
many TRBJ1-6 . TRBV25-1 CASRDPGNSPLHF TGTGCCAGCAGAGACCCGGGGAATTCACCCCTCCACTTT
. TRBJ2-1 TRBD2 TRBV7-6 CASSLDPSGGAQSSYNEQFF TGTGCCAGCAGCTTAGACCCTAGCGGGGGGGCCCAGAGCTCCTACAATGAGCAGTTCTTC
many TRBJ2-1 . TRBV10-3 CAITDGPGEEQFF TGTGCCATCACCGACGGACCGGGAGAGGAGCAGTTCTTC
many TRBJ2-2 . TRBV7-6 CASSLLGREAGELFF TGTGCCAGCAGCTTACTGGGCAGGGAGGCCGGGGAGCTGTTTTTT
. TRBJ2-7 TRBD1 TRBV10-3 CAISEAKGQGARYEQYF TGTGCCATCAGTGAGGCAAAGGGACAGGGGGCGCGTTACGAGCAGTACTTC
. TRBJ2-1 . TRBV23-1 CASSQPQIANEQFF TGCGCCAGCAGTCAACCCCAGATCGCCAATGAGCAGTTCTTC
. TRBJ2-4 . TRBV7-6 CASSPKGDKNIQYF TGTGCCAGCAGTCCCAAGGGGGATAAAAACATTCAGTACTTC
few TRBJ2-7 . TRBV27 CASSFVPFTYEQYF TGTGCCAGCAGTTTTGTTCCTTTTACCTACGAGCAGTACTTC
many TRBJ2-4 . TRBV20-1 CSAALDKNIQYF TGCAGTGCGGCCTTAGATAAAAACATTCAGTACTTC
many TRBJ2-4 . TRBV27 CASSSPGLAKNIQYF TGTGCCAGCAGTTCGCCGGGACTAGCCAAAAACATTCAGTACTTC
few TRBJ2-7 . TRBV9 CASSVTSQSYEQYF TGTGCCAGCAGCGTAACCAGCCAATCCTACGAGCAGTACTTC
. TRBJ2-7 TRBD1 TRBV12-5 CASGLFLRGSPNEQYF TGTGCTAGTGGTTTGTTTCTCAGGGGGTCTCCCAACGAGCAGTACTTC
many TRBJ1-1 . TRBV12-3/TRBV12-4 CASSFNDANTEAFF TGTGCCAGCAGTTTTAACGACGCAAACACTGAAGCTTTCTTT
many TRBJ2-2 . TRBV20-1 CSAREGRTGELFF TGCAGTGCTAGAGAAGGGCGGACCGGGGAGCTGTTTTTT
few TRBJ1-1 . TRBV5-1 CASTPRPQGVETEAFF TGCGCCAGCACCCCACGCCCCCAGGGAGTAGAGACTGAAGCTTTCTTT
. TRBJ2-7 TRBD2 TRBV3-1 CASSPLLAGGDEQYF TGTGCCAGCAGCCCGCTTCTGGCGGGAGGGGACGAGCAGTACTTC
few TRBJ2-7 TRBD1 TRBV7-2 CASSLGMTGTYEQYF TGTGCCAGCAGCTTAGGAATGACAGGGACCTACGAGCAGTACTTC